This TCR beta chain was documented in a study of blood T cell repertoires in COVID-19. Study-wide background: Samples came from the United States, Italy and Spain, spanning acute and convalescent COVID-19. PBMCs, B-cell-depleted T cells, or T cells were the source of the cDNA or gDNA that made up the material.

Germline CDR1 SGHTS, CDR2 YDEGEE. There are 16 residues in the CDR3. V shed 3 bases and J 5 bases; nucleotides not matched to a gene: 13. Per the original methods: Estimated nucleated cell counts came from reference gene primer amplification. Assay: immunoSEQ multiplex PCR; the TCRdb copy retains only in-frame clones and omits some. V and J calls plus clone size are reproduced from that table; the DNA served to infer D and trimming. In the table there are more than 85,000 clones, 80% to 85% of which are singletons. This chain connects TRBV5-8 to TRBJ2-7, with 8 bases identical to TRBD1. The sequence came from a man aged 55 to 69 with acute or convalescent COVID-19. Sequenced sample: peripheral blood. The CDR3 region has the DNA TGTGCCAGCAGCTCATCTAAGTGGACAGGGACCCACGAGCAGTACTTC. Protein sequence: CASSSSKWTGTHEQYF. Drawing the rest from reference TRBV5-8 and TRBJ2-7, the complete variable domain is EAGVTQSPTHLIKTRGQQATLRCSPISGHTSVYWYQQALGLGLQFLLWYDEGEERNRGNFPPRFSGRQFPNYSSELNVNALELEDSALYLCASSSSKWTGTHEQYFGPGTRLTVT.